The source of this TCR beta chain is a study of shared clonotypes between healthy human individuals. Study as a whole: For every donor, three CD4 naive, three CD4 memory, two CD8 naive and one CD8 memory plates were used.

Assay execution took place at the deep level. Some clones are missing from TCRdb's copy, which holds only in-frame ones; the method was immunoSEQ multiplex PCR. The sample consists of 2 million to 3 million clones, 80% to 95% of them appearing once. Partitioning of CD4+ cells yielded a CD45RA+ naive subset and a CD45RA-negative memory subset. This receptor was taken from a man aged 18 to 30 in good health. Some clones in this sample may be carry-over from other donors' samples. Sample: naive CD4+ T cells from PBMCs. As for subset: CD45RA+ positively selected.

CDR3 DNA: TGTGCCAGCCAGGGGGGGGGACAGTCTTATCAGCCCCAGCATTTT. Its protein product is CASQGGGQSYQPQHF. This chain connects TRBV28 to TRBJ1-5; the match to TRBD1 covers 7 bases. CDR1 MDHEN and CDR2 SYDVKM come from the germline V gene. Trimming at V came to 8 bases and at J to 5 bases, leaving 12 bases not matched to a gene. CDR3 length: 15 residues. Looking up the rest from reference TRBV28 and TRBJ1-5 gives the full variable domain: DVKVTQSSRYLVKRTGEKVFLECVQDMDHENMFWYRQDPGLGLRLIYFSYDVKMKEKGDIPEGYSVSREKKERFSLILESASTNQTSMYLCASQGGGQSYQPQHFGDGTRLSIL.